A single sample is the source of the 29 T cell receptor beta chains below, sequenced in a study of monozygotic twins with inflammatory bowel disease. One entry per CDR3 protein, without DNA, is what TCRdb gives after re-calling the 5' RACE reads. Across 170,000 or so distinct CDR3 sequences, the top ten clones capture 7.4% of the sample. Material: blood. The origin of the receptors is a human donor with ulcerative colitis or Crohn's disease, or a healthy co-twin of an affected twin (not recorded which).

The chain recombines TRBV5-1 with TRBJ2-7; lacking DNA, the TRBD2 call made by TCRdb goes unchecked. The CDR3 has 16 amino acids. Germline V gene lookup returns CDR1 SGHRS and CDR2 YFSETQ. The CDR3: CASSLVSSGGNYEQYF.

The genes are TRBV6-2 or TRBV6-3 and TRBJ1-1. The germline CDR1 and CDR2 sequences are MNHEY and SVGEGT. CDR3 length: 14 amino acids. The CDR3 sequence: CASSYTAANTEAFF.

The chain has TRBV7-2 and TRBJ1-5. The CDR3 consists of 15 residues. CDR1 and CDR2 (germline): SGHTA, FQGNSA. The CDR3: CASSLAPRTHQPQHF.

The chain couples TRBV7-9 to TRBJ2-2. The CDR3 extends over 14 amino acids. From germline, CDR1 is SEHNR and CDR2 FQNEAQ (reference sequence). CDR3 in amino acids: CASSSTTNTGELFF.

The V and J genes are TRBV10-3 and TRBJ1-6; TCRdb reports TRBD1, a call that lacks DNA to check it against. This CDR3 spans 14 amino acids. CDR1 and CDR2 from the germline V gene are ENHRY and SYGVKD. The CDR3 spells CAISEGQGGAPLHF.

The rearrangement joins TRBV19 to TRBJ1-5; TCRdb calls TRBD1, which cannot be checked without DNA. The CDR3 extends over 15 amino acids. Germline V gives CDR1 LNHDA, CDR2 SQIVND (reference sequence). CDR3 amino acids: CASSIGGDRTQPQHF. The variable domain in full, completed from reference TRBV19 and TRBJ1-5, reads DGGITQSPKYLFRKEGQNVTLSCEQNLNHDAMYWYRQDPGQGLRLIYYSQIVNDFQKGDIAEGYSVSREKKESFPLTVTSAQKNPTAFYLCASSIGGDRTQPQHFGDGTRLSIL.

The CDR3 loop reads CASSLKGDTEAFF. The rearrangement uses TRBV12-3 or TRBV12-4 and TRBJ1-1. CDR3 length: 13 residues.

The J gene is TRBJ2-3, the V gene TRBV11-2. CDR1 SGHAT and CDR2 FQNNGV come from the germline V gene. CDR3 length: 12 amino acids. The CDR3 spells CASSPNVVTQYF.

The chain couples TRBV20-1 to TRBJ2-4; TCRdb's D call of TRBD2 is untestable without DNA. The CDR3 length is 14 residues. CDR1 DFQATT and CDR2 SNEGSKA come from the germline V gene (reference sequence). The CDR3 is CSARSTASGRIQYF.

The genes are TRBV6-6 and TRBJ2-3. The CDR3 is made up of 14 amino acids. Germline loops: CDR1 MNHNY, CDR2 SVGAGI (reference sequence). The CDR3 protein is CASSSNPSTDTQYF.

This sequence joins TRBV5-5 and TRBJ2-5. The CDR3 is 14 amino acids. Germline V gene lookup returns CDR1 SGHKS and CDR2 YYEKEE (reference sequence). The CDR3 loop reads CASSFGRIQETQYF.

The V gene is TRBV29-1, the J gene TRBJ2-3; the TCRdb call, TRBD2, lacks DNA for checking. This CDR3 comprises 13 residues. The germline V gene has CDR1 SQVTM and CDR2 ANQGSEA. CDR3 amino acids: CSVDRGLADTQYF.

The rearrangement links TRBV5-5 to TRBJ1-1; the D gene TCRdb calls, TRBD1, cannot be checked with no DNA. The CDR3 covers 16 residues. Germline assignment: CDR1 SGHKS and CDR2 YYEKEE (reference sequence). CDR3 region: CASRPGQGHANTEAFF.

CDR3 loop: CASSSLGLAGASDTQYF. V usage is TRBV5-1 and J usage is TRBJ2-3; TCRdb proposes TRBD2, but this gene call is untestable without DNA. This CDR3 region has 17 residues. CDR1 and CDR2 from the germline V gene are SGHRS and YFSETQ.

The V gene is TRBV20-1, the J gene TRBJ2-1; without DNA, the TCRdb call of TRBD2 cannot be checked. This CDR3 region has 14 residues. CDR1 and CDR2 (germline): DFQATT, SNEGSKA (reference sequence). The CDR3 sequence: CSALSGRGYNEQFF.

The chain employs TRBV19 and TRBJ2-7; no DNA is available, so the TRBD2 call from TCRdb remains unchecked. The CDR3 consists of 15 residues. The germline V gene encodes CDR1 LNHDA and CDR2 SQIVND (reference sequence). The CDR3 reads CASSIRREGFYEQYF.

The CDR3 sequence: CASSLSGGQPQHF. The chain couples TRBV7-9 to TRBJ1-5; TCRdb reports TRBD1, a call that lacks DNA to check it against. Germline CDR1 reads SEHNR; CDR2 reads FQNEAQ (reference sequence). This CDR3 contains 13 residues.

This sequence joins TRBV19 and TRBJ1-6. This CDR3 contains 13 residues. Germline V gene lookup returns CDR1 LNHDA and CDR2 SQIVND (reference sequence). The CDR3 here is CASTRQGGSPLHF.

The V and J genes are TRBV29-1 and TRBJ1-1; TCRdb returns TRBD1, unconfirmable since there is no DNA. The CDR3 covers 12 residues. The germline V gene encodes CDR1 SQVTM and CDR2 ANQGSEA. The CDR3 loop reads CSGRGRNIEAFF.

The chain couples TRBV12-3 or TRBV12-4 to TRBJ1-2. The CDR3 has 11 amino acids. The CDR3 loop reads CASTGSDGYTF.

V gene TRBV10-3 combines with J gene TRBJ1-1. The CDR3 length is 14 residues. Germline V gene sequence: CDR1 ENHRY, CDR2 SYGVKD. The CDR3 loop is CAIRQDFLNTEAFF.

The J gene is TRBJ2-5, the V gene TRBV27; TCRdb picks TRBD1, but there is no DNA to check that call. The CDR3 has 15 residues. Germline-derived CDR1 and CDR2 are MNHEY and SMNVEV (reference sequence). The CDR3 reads CASSSGTVIQETQYF.

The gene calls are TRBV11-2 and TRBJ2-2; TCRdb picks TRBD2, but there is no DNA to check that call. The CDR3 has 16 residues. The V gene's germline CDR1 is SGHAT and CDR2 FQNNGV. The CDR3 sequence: CASSFGPAGGAGELFF.

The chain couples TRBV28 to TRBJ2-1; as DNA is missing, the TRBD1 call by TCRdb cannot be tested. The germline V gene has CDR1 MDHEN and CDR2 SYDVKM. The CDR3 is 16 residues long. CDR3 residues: CASHTEGGKFYNEQFF.

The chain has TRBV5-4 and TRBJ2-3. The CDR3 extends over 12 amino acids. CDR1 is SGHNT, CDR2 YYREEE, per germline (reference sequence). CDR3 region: CASSLDQDTQYF.

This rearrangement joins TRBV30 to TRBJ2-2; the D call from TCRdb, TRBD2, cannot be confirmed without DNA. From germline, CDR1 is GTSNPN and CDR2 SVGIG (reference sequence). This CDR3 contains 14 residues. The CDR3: CAPTGGGRSGELFF.

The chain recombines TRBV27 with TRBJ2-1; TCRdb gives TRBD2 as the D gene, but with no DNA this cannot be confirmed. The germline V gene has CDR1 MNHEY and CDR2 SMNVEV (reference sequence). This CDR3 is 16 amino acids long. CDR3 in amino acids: CASSLWVAGGRNEQFF.

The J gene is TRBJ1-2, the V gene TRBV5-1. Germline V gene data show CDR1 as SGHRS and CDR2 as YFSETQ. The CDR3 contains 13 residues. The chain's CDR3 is CASSHGGNYGYTF.

The CDR3 here is CASSLFLLAVDEQFF. The chain couples TRBV12-3 or TRBV12-4 to TRBJ2-1. This CDR3 has 15 amino acids.